The present T cell receptor beta chain was sequenced within a study of shared clonotypes between healthy human individuals. Looking at the study overall: The cohort comprised two women and a few men. Their ages spanned 18 to 49 years.

Germline assignment: CDR1 MGHRA and CDR2 YSYEKL. The CDR3 totals 14 residues. Trimming took 8 bases from V and 0 from J, leaving 13 bases between them. Profiled with immunoSEQ multiplex PCR; TCRdb holds only in-frame clones, not every one. The table records 2 million to 2.5 million clones, 80% to 95% of them present only once. The chain recombines TRBV4-1 with TRBJ1-1; maybe TRBD1 (6 bases). Sequencing used naive CD4+ T cells from PBMCs. Subset denoted: CD45RA+ positively selected. This receptor was identified in a man younger than 35 in good health. Some clones in this sample may be carry-over from other donors' samples. CDR3 region: CASQRGRMNTEAFF. CDR3 in DNA: TGCGCCAGCCAACGGGGGCGGATGAACACTGAAGCTTTCTTT.